Here is one TCR beta chain with its context. This sample is drawn from a study of blood T cell repertoires in COVID-19. Measured with immunoSEQ multiplex PCR; TCRdb has only the in-frame clones, and not every one. In the table there are 200,000 to 250,000 clones, 80% to 90% of which are singletons. This CDR3 is built from 14 residues. V was shortened by 3 bases and J by 0 bases, with 7 bases between the two germline ends. From germline, CDR1 is SGDLS and CDR2 YYNGEE. The sequence came from a woman in her late teens or twenties in a cohort exposed to, infected with or recovered from COVID-19 (not recorded which). Sequenced: PBMCs or T cells enriched from blood (not recorded which). The chain has TRBV9 and TRBJ1-3; D gene unclear. DNA of the CDR3: TGTGCCAGCAGCGGACTTACCTCTGGAAACACCATATATTTT. It codes for CASSGLTSGNTIYF.